The source of this T cell receptor beta chain is a study of T cells in narcolepsy. Study findings and constraints: Reportedly, autoreactive clonotypes were serially detected in patients' blood but not controls'.

About this clone itself: Its antigen is still unknown.

The V end lost 7 bases, the J end lost 9 bases, and 22 bases lay between the germline ends. Germline values: CDR1 WNHNN, CDR2 SYGVQD (reference sequence). The CDR3 length is 14 residues. Assay used: immunoSEQ multiplex PCR; TCRdb lists only in-frame clones, some missing. The sample carries some 20,000 clones, less than 90% recorded once. V is TRBV10-1 and J is TRBJ2-7; D is perhaps TRBD1 (6 bases). This receptor was taken from a human donor in good health. Sequencing was performed on memory (CD45RA-) CD4+ T cells from blood. CDR3: CASNFRDNQSWQYF. In nucleotides, the CDR3 is TGCGCCAGCAATTTCCGGGACAACCAAAGTTGGCAGTACTTC.